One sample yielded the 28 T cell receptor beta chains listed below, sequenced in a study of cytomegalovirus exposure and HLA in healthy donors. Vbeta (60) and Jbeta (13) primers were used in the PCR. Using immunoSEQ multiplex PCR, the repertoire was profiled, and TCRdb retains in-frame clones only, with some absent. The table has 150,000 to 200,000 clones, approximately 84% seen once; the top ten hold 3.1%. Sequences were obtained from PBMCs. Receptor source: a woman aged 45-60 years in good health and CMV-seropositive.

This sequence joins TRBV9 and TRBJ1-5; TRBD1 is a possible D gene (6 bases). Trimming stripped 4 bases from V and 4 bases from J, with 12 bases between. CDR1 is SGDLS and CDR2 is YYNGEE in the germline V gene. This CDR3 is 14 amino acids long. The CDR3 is CASSPGTPNQPQHF. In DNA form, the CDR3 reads TGTGCCAGCAGCCCAGGGACACCGAATCAGCCCCAGCATTTT.

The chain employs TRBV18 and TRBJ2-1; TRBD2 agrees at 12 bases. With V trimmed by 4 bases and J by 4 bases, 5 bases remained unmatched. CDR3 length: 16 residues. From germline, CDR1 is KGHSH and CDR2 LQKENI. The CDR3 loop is CASSHPSGRAYNEQFF. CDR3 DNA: TGTGCCAGCTCACACCCTAGCGGGAGGGCTTACAATGAGCAGTTCTTC.

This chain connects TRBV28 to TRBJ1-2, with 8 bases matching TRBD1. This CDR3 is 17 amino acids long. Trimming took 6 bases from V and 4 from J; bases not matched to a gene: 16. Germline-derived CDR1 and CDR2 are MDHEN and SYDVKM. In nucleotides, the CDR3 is TGTGCCAGCAGCCTTCACCTCTTCCAGGGGGCTGGCTATGGCTACACCTTC. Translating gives CASSLHLFQGAGYGYTF.

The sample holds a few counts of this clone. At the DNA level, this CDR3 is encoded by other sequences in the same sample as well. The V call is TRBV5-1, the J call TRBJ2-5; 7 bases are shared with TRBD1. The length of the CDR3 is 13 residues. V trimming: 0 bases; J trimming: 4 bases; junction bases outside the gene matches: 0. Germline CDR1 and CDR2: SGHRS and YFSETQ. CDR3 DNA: TGCGCCAGCAGCTTGGGGACAGGAGAGACCCAGTACTTC. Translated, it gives CASSLGTGETQYF.

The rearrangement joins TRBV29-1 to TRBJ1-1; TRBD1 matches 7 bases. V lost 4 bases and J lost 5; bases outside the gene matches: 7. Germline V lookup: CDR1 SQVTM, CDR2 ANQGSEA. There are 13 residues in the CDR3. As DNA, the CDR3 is TGCAGCGTTGGGGCAGGGGGTAGGACTGAAGCTTTCTTT. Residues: CSVGAGGRTEAFF.

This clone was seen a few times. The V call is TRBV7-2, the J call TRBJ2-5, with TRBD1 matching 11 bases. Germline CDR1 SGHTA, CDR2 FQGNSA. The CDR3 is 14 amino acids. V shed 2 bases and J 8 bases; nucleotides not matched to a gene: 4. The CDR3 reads CASSLTGTGGTQYF. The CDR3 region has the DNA TGTGCCAGCAGCTTAACCGGGACAGGGGGTACCCAGTACTTC.

CDR3 loop: CASSGASGGAGEQFF. As DNA, the CDR3 is TGTGCCAGCAGCGGGGCTAGCGGGGGGGCCGGGGAGCAGTTCTTC. The J gene is TRBJ2-1, the V gene TRBV9, with 12 bases fitting TRBD2. Germline V CDR1 and CDR2: SGDLS, YYNGEE. The CDR3 is 15 amino acids. The J segment lost 10 bases and the V segment lost 3 bases, leaving 8 bases of the junction unmatched. Based on the CDR3 plus reference TRBV9 and TRBJ2-1, the full variable domain is DSGVTQTPKHLITATGQRVTLRCSPRSGDLSVYWYQQSLDQGLQFLIQYYNGEERAKGNILERFSAQQFPDLHSELNLSSLELGDSALYFCASSGASGGAGEQFFGPGTRLTVL.

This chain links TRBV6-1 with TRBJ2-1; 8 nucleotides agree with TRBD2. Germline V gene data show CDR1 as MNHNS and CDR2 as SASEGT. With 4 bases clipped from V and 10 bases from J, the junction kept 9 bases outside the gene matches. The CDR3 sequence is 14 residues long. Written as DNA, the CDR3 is TGTGCCAGCAGTGTAGGCGGGGGGATCGGCGAGCAGTTCTTC. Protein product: CASSVGGGIGEQFF.

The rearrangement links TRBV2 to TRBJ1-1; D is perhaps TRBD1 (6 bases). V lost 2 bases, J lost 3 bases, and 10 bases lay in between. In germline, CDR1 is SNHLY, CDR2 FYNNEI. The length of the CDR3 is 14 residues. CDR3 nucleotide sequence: TGTGCCAGCAGTGAATTGGGGGCGGACACTGAAGCTTTCTTT. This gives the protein CASSELGADTEAFF.

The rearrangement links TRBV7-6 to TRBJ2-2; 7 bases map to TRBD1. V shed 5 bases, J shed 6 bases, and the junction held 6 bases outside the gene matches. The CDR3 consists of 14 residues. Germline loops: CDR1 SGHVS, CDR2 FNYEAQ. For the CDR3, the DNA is TGTGCCAGCAGCATACAGGGGTGGGCCGGGGAGCTGTTTTTT. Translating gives CASSIQGWAGELFF.

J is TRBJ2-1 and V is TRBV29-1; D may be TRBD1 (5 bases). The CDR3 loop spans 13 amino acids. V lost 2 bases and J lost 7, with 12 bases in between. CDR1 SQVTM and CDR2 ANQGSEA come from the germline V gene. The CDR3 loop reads CSVELAQGNEQFF. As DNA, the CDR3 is TGCAGCGTTGAATTAGCTCAGGGTAATGAGCAGTTCTTC.

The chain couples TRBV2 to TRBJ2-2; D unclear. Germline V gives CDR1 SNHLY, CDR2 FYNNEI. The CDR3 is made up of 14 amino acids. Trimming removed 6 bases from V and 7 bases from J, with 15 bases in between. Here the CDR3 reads CASRATMSVGELFF. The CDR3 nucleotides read TGTGCCAGCAGGGCCACTATGTCCGTCGGGGAGCTGTTTTTT.

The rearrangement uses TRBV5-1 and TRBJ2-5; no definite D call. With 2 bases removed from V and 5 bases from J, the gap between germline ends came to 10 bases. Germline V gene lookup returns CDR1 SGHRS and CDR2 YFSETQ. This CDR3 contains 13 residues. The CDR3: CASSFHGSETQYF. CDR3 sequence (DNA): TGCGCCAGCAGCTTCCACGGGTCGGAGACCCAGTACTTC.

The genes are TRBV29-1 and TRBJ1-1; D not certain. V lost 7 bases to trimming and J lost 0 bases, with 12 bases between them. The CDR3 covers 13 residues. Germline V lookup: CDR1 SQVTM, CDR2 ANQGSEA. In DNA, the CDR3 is TGCAGCGAGCTCCGACTTCTGAACACTGAAGCTTTCTTT. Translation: CSELRLLNTEAFF.

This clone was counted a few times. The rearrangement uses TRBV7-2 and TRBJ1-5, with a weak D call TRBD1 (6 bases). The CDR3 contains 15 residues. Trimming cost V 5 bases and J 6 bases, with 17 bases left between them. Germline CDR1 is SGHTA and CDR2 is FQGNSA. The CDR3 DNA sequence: TGTGCCAGCAGCCCCTCAGGGGACAACGGTCAGCCCCAGCATTTT. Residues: CASSPSGDNGQPQHF.

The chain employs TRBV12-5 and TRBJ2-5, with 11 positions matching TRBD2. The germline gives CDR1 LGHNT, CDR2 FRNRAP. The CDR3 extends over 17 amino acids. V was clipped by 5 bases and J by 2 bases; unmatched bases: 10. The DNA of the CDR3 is TGTGCTAGTGGTCCTCCCCTAGCGGGGGGATCTCAAGAGACCCAGTACTTC. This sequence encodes CASGPPLAGGSQETQYF.

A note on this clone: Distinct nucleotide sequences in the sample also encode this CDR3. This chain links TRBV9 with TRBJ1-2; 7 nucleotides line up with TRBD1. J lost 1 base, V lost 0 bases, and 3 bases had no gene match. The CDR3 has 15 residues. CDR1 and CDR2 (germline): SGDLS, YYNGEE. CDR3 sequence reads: CASSVDPGGNYGYTF. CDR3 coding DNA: TGTGCCAGCAGCGTAGATCCAGGGGGTAACTATGGCTACACCTTC. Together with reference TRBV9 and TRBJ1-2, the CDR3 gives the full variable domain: DSGVTQTPKHLITATGQRVTLRCSPRSGDLSVYWYQQSLDQGLQFLIQYYNGEERAKGNILERFSAQQFPDLHSELNLSSLELGDSALYFCASSVDPGGNYGYTFGSGTRLTVV.

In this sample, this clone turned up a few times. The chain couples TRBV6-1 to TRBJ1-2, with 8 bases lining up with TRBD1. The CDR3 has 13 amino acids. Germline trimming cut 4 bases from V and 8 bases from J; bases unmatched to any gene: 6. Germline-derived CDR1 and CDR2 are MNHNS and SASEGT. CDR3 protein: CASSADRERGYTF. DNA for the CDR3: TGTGCCAGCAGTGCGGACAGGGAAAGGGGCTACACCTTC.

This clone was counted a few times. The CDR3 spells CASSRDTPNTGELFF. The CDR3 nucleotides are TGTGCCAGCAGTAGAGACACGCCTAACACCGGGGAGCTGTTTTTT. The rearrangement uses TRBV6-6 and TRBJ2-2; D remains unclear. Germline lookup yields CDR1 MNHNY and CDR2 SVGAGI (reference sequence). CDR3 length: 15 amino acids. V lost 5 bases and J 2 bases, leaving 12 bases between the germline ends.

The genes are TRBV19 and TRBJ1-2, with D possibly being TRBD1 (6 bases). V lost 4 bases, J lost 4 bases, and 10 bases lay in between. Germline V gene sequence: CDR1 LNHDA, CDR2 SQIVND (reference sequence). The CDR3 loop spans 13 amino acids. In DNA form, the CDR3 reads TGTGCCAGTAGTAAGGGGGTCCTCTATGGCTACACCTTC. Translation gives CASSKGVLYGYTF. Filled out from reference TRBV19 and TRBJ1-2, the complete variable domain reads DGGITQSPKYLFRKEGQNVTLSCEQNLNHDAMYWYRQDPGQGLRLIYYSQIVNDFQKGDIAEGYSVSREKKESFPLTVTSAQKNPTAFYLCASSKGVLYGYTFGSGTRLTVV.

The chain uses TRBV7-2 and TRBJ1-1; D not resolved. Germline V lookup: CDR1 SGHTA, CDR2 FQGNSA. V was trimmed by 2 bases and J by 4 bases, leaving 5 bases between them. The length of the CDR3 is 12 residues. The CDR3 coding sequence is TGTGCCAGCAGCTTATGGGCCACTGAAGCTTTCTTT. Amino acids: CASSLWATEAFF. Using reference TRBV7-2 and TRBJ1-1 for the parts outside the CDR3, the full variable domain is GAGVSQSPSNKVTEKGKDVELRCDPISGHTALYWYRQSLGQGLEFLIYFQGNSAPDKSGLPSDRFSAERTGGSVSTLTIQRTQQEDSAVYLCASSLWATEAFFGQGTRLTVV.

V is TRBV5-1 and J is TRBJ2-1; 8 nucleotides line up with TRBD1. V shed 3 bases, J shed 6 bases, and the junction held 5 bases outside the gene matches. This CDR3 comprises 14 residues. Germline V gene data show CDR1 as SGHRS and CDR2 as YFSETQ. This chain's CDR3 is CASSSDRAGNEQFF. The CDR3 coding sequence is TGCGCCAGCAGCTCGGACAGGGCAGGCAATGAGCAGTTCTTC.

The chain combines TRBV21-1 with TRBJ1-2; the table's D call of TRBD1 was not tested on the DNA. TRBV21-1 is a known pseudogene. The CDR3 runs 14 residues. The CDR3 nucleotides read TGTGCCAGGACCCTCCGGGACAGGGACTATGGCTACACCTTC. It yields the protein CARTLRDRDYGYTF.

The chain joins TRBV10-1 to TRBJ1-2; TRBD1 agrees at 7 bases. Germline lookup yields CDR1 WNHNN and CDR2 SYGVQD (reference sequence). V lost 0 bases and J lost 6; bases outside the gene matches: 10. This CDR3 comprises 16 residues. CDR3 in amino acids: CASSESLCGTEDGYTF. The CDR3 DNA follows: TGCGCCAGCAGTGAGTCCCTCTGCGGGACAGAGGATGGCTACACCTTC.

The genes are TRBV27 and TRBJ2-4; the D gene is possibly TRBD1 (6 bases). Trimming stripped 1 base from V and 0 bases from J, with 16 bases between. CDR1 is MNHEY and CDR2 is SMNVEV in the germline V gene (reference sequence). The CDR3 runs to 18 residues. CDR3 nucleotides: TGTGCCAGCAGTTTATATGCAGGGGCCCCGGGAGCCAAAAACATTCAGTACTTC. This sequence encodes CASSLYAGAPGAKNIQYF.

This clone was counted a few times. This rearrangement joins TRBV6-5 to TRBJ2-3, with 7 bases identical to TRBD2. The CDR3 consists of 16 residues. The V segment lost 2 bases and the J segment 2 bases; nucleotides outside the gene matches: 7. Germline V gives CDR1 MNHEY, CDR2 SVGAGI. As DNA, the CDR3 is TGTGCCAGCAGTTACGGGCTAGCGGTTTACACAGATACGCAGTATTTT. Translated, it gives CASSYGLAVYTDTQYF.

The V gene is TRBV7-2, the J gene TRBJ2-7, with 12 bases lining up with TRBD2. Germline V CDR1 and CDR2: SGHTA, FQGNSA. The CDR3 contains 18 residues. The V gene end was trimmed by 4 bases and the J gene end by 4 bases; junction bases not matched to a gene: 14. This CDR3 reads CASSSTGPTSGRQYEQYF. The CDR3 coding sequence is TGTGCCAGCAGCTCGACGGGCCCGACTAGCGGGAGACAGTACGAGCAGTACTTC.

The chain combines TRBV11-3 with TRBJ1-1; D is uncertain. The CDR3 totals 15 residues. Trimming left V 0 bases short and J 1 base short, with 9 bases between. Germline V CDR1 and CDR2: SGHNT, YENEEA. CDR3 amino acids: CASSLEGRGNTEAFF. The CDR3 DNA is TGTGCCAGCAGCTTAGAGGGTAGAGGGAACACTGAAGCTTTCTTT.